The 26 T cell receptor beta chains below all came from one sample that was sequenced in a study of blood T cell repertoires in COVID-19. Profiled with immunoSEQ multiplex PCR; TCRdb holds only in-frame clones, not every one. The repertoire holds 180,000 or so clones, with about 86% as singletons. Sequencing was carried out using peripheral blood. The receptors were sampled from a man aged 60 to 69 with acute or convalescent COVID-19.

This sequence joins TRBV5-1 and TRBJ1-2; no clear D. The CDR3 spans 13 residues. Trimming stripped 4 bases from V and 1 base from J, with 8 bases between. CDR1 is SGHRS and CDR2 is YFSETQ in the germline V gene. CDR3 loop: CASSATVNYGYTF. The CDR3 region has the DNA TGCGCCAGCAGCGCAACAGTTAACTATGGCTACACCTTC. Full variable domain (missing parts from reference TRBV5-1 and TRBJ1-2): KAGVTQTPRYLIKTRGQQVTLSCSPISGHRSVSWYQQTPGQGLQFLFEYFSETQRNKGNFPGRFSGRQFSNSRSEMNVSTLELGDSALYLCASSATVNYGYTFGSGTRLTVV.

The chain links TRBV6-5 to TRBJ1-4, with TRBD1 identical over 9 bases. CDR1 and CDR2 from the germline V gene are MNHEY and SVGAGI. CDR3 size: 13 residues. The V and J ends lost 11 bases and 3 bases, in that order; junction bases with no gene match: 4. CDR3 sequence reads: CAGRTGANEKLFF. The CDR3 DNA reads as TGTGCCGGCCGGACAGGGGCTAATGAAAAACTGTTTTTT.

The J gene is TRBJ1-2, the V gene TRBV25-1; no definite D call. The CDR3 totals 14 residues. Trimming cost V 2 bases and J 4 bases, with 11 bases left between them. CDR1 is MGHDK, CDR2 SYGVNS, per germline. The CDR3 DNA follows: TGTGCCAGCAGTGAAAACGGGGTACTCTATGGCTACACCTTC. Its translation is CASSENGVLYGYTF.

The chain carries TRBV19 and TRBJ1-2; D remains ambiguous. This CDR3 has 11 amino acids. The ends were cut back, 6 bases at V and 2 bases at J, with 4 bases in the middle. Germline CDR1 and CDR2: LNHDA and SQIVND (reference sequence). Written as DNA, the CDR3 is TGTGCCAGTAGACAGAACTATGGCTACACCTTC. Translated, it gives CASRQNYGYTF. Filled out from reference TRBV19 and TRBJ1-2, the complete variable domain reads DGGITQSPKYLFRKEGQNVTLSCEQNLNHDAMYWYRQDPGQGLRLIYYSQIVNDFQKGDIAEGYSVSREKKESFPLTVTSAQKNPTAFYLCASRQNYGYTFGSGTRLTVV.

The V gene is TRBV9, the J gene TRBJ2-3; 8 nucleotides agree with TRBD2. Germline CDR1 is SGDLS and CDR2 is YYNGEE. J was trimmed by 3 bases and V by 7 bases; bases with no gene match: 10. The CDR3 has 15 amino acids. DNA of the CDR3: TGTGCCAGCTCGCTGGGGGCGGGAGGTACAGATACGCAGTATTTT. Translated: CASSLGAGGTDTQYF.

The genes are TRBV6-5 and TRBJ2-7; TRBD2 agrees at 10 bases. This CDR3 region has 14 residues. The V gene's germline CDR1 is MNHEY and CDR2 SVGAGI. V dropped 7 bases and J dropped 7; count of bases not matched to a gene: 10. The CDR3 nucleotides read TGTGCCAGCACTGCTACTAGCGGGACGCGAGAGCAGTACTTC. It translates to CASTATSGTREQYF.

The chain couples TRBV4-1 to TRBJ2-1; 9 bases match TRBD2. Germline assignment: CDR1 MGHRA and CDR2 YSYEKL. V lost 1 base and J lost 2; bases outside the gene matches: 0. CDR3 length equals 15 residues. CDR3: CASSQGGRAYNEQFF. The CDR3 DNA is TGCGCCAGCAGCCAAGGCGGGAGGGCCTACAATGAGCAGTTCTTC.

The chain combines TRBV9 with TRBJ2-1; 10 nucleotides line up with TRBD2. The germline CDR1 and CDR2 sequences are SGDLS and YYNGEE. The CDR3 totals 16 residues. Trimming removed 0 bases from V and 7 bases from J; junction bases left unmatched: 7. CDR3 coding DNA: TGTGCCAGCAGCGTAGGCCTAGCGGGAGTCGTTAATGAGCAGTTCTTC. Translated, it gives CASSVGLAGVVNEQFF.

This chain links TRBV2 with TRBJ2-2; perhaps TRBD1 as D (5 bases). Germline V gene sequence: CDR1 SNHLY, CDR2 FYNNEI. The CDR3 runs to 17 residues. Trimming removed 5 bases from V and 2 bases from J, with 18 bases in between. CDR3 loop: CASSLRARRDNTGELFF. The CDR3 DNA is TGTGCCAGCAGTCTCCGGGCACGCAGGGATAACACCGGGGAGCTGTTTTTT.

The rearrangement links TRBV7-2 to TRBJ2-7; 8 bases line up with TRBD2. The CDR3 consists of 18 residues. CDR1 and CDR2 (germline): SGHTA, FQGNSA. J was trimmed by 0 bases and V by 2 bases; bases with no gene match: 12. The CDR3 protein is CASSLRPGGDLSSYEQYF. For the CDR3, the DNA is TGTGCCAGCAGCTTAAGGCCGGGAGGGGATCTTAGCTCCTACGAGCAGTACTTC.

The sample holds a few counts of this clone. The CDR3 region is CASSFVQVNTGELFF. CDR3 coding DNA: TGCGCCAGCAGCTTTGTACAGGTGAACACCGGGGAGCTGTTTTTT. V usage is TRBV5-1 and J usage is TRBJ2-2; maybe TRBD1 (5 bases). Trimming stripped 2 bases from V and 1 base from J, with 9 bases between. The CDR3 covers 15 residues. The germline V gene has CDR1 SGHRS and CDR2 YFSETQ.

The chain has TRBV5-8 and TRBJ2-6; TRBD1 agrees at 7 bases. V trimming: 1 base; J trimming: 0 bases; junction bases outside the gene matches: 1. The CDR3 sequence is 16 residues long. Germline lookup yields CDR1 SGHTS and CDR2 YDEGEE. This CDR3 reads CASSLTGASGANVLTF. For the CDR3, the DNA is TGTGCCAGCAGCTTGACAGGGGCCTCTGGGGCCAACGTCCTGACTTTC. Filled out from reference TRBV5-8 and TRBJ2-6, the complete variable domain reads EAGVTQSPTHLIKTRGQQATLRCSPISGHTSVYWYQQALGLGLQFLLWYDEGEERNRGNFPPRFSGRQFPNYSSELNVNALELEDSALYLCASSLTGASGANVLTFGAGSRLTVL.

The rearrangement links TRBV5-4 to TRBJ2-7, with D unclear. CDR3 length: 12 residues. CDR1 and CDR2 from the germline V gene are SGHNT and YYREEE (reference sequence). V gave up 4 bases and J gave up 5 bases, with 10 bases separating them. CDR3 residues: CASSRFSDEQYF. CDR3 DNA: TGTGCCAGCAGCCGCTTTAGTGACGAGCAGTACTTC.

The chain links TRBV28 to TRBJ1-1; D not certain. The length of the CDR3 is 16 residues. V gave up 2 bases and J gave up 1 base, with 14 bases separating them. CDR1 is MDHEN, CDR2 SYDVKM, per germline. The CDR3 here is CASSLPRRVRNTEAFF. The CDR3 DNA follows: TGTGCCAGCAGTTTACCCCGAAGAGTAAGGAACACTGAAGCTTTCTTT.

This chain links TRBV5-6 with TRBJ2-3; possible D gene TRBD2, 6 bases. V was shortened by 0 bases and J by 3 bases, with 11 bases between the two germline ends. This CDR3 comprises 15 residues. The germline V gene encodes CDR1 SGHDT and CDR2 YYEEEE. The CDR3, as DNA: TGTGCCAGCAGCTTGGGGCCAGGGAGGACAGATACGCAGTATTTT. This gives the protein CASSLGPGRTDTQYF.

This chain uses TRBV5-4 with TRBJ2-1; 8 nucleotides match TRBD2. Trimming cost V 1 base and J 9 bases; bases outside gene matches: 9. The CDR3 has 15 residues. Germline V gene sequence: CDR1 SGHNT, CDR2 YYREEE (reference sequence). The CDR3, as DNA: TGTGCCAGCAGCTTGTGGTTAGCGGGAACGAGTGAGCAGTTCTTC. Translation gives CASSLWLAGTSEQFF. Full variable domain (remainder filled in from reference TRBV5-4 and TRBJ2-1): ETGVTQSPTHLIKTRGQQVTLRCSSQSGHNTVSWYQQALGQGPQFIFQYYREEENGRGNFPPRFSGLQFPNYSSELNVNALELDDSALYLCASSLWLAGTSEQFFGPGTRLTVL.

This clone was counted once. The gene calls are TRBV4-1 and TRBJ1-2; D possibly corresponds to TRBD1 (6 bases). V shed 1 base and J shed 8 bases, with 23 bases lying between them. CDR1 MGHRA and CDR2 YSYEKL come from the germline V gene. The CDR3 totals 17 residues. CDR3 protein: CASSQVRVDSLAGGYTF. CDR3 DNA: TGCGCCAGCAGCCAAGTACGGGTGGACAGCCTTGCTGGCGGCTACACCTTC.

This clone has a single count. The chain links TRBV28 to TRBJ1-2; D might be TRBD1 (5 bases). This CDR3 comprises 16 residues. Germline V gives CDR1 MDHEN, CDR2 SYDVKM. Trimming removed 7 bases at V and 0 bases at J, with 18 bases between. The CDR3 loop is CASTNSVDRTNYGYTF. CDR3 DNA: TGTGCCAGCACCAATTCGGTCGACAGAACTAACTATGGCTACACCTTC.

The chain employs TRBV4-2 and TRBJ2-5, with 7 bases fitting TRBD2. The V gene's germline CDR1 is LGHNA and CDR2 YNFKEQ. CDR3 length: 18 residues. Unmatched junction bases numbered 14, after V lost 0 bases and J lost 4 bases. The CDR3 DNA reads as TGTGCCAGCAGCCAAGATCAAAGGTATGCGGGAGTCACAGAGACCCAGTACTTC. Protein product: CASSQDQRYAGVTETQYF.

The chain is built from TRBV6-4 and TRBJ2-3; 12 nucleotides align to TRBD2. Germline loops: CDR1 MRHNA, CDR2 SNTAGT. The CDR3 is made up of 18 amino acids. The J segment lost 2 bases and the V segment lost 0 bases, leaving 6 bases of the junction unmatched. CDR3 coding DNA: TGTGCCAGCAGTGACTCGTGGCTAGCGGGAGGGCCCACAGATACGCAGTATTTT. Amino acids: CASSDSWLAGGPTDTQYF.

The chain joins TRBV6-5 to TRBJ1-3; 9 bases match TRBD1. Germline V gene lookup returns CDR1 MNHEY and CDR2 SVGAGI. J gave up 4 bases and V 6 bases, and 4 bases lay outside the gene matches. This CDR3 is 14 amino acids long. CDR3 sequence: CASSLQGAGNTIYF. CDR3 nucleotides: TGTGCCAGCAGCTTACAGGGGGCAGGAAACACCATATATTTT.

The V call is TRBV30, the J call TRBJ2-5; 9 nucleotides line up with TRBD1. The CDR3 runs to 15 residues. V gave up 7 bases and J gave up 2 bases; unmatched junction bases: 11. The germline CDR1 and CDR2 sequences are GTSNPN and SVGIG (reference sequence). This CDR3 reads CAYYKDRGDQETQYF. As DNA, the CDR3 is TGTGCCTACTACAAGGACAGGGGAGATCAAGAGACCCAGTACTTC.

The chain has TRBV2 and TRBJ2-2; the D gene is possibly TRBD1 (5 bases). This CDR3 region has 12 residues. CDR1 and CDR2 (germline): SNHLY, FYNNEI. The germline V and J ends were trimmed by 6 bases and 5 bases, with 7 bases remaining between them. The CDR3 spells CASRQGTGELFF. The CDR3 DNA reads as TGTGCCAGCAGGCAGGGTACCGGGGAGCTGTTTTTT.

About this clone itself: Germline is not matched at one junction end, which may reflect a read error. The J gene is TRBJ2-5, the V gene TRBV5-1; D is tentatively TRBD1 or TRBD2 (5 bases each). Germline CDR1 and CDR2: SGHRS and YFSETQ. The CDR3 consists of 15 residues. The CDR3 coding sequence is TGCGCCAGCAACTTGGGGCCGGGGAGACAAGAGACCCAGTACTTC. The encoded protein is CASNLGPGRQETQYF.

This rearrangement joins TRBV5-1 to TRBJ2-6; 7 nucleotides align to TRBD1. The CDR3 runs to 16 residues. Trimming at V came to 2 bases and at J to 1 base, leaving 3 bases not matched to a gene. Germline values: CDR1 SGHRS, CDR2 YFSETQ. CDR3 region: CASSFLQGSGANVLTF. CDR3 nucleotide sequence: TGCGCCAGCAGCTTCCTACAGGGGTCTGGGGCCAACGTCCTGACTTTC.

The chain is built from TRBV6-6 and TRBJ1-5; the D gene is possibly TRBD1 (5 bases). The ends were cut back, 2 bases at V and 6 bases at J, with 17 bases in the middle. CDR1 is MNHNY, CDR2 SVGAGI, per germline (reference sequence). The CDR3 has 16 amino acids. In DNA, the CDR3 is TGTGCCAGCAGTTACCCCCCCGGGCAGGGAAGTCAGCCCCAGCATTTT. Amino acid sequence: CASSYPPGQGSQPQHF.